The clone carrying this T cell receptor (beta chain) was detected many times. The sample belongs to a study of blood T cells in healthy people across ages. J was trimmed by 1 base and V by 5 bases; bases with no gene match: 2. Germline V gene sequence: CDR1 MNHNY, CDR2 SVGAGI (reference sequence). The CDR3 is made up of 14 amino acids. Combining a sample-barcoded 5' primer with a J-beta primer mix, a second PCR ran for about 7 to 12 cycles. Each CDR3 protein is one row after TCRdb ran MiXCR on the 5' RACE reads. The table records 600,000 or so distinct CDR3 sequences, under 55% of them present only once.

The sequenced material came from blood. The chain combines TRBV6-6 with TRBJ2-7, with 10 bases fitting TRBD2. This clonotype originated in a man older than 75 in good health. The CDR3 loop is CASSASGGSYEQYF. The CDR3 region has the DNA TGTGCCAGCAGTGCTAGCGGGGGATCCTACGAGCAGTACTTC.